These 14 T cell receptor beta chains originate from one sample sequenced in a study of blood T cell repertoires in COVID-19. Only in-frame clones appear in the TCRdb table, and some are missing; sequencing was by immunoSEQ multiplex PCR. The table shows approximately 250,000 clones, with approximately 88% occurring only once. The sequenced sample was PBMCs or T cells enriched from blood (not recorded which). The receptors come from a woman in her thirties or forties with acute COVID-19.

The genes are TRBV25-1 and TRBJ2-1, with D maybe TRBD2 (6 bases). V was shortened by 3 bases and J by 7 bases, with 10 bases between the two germline ends. This CDR3 has 13 amino acids. Germline loops: CDR1 MGHDK, CDR2 SYGVNS. The CDR3, as DNA: TGTGCCAGCAGTGAGGGGACTTTTAATGAGCAGTTCTTC. Translation gives CASSEGTFNEQFF.

Note on this clone: Sequence at one end of the junction differs from germline and may be a read error. CDR3 nucleotides: TGTGCCAGCAGCCAATTTTTTACTAGCTCCCACGAGCAGTACTTC. It encodes CASSQFFTSSHEQYF. The chain recombines TRBV3-1 (or the pseudogene TRBV3-2) with TRBJ2-7; TRBD2 is a possible D gene (6 bases). The CDR3 runs 15 residues. Germline V lookup: CDR1 LGHDT, CDR2 YNNKEL (reference sequence).

The genes are TRBV5-4 and TRBJ2-3; a weak D match, TRBD2 (5 bases). The CDR3 has 14 amino acids. Germline lookup yields CDR1 SGHNT and CDR2 YYREEE (reference sequence). V gave up 0 bases and J gave up 8 bases, with 13 bases separating them. The CDR3 is CASSLAQREGTQYF. The DNA for the CDR3 is TGTGCCAGCAGCTTGGCCCAAAGAGAGGGTACGCAGTATTTT. The whole variable domain, filled in from reference TRBV5-4 and TRBJ2-3, reads ETGVTQSPTHLIKTRGQQVTLRCSSQSGHNTVSWYQQALGQGPQFIFQYYREEENGRGNFPPRFSGLQFPNYSSELNVNALELDDSALYLCASSLAQREGTQYFGPGTRLTVL.

The CDR3 protein is CASSFGGRNEQFF. The CDR3 nucleotides read TGTGCCAGCAGCTTTGGGGGCAGGAATGAGCAGTTCTTC. This rearrangement joins TRBV5-4 to TRBJ2-1, with D tentatively TRBD1 (6 bases). Germline V lookup: CDR1 SGHNT, CDR2 YYREEE (reference sequence). V lost 2 bases to trimming and J lost 7 bases, with 10 bases between them. This CDR3 is 13 amino acids long. Looking up the rest from reference TRBV5-4 and TRBJ2-1 gives the full variable domain: ETGVTQSPTHLIKTRGQQVTLRCSSQSGHNTVSWYQQALGQGPQFIFQYYREEENGRGNFPPRFSGLQFPNYSSELNVNALELDDSALYLCASSFGGRNEQFFGPGTRLTVL.

The chain links TRBV5-4 to TRBJ1-3; 7 bases match TRBD1. V trimming: 3 bases; J trimming: 2 bases; junction bases outside the gene matches: 2. The V gene's germline CDR1 is SGHNT and CDR2 YYREEE (reference sequence). The CDR3 runs to 14 residues. CDR3 sequence reads: CASSSTGAGNTIYF. CDR3 in DNA: TGTGCCAGCAGCTCCACAGGGGCTGGAAACACCATATATTTT.

The CDR3 region is CSASLVDNSPLHF. DNA for the CDR3: TGCAGTGCTAGTCTAGTAGATAATTCACCCCTCCACTTT. V usage is TRBV20-1 and J usage is TRBJ1-6; D gene unclear. CDR3 length: 13 amino acids. Germline loops: CDR1 DFQATT, CDR2 SNEGSKA (reference sequence). V was clipped by 3 bases and J by 5 bases, with 8 bases between them.

This clone has ten or more counts. The chain uses TRBV7-9 and TRBJ2-7; D is unclear. This CDR3 spans 15 amino acids. Per germline, CDR1 SEHNR and CDR2 FQNEAQ (reference sequence). V lost 5 bases, J lost 2 bases, and 16 bases lay in between. In nucleotides, the CDR3 is TGTGCCAGCAGCCAGAGAGGAGATTTAACCTACGAGCAGTACTTC. It translates to CASSQRGDLTYEQYF.

This chain uses TRBV9 with TRBJ2-6, with a tentative D call TRBD1 (6 bases). Trimming cost V 4 bases and J 1 base, with 9 bases left between them. Germline V CDR1 and CDR2: SGDLS, YYNGEE. This CDR3 is 15 amino acids long. The CDR3 spells CASSKTGSGANVLTF. In nucleotides, the CDR3 is TGTGCCAGCAGCAAAACAGGGTCTGGGGCCAACGTCCTGACTTTC.

The V call is TRBV5-1, the J call TRBJ2-1; D possibly corresponds to TRBD2 (5 bases). Germline V lookup: CDR1 SGHRS, CDR2 YFSETQ. The V gene lost 0 bases and the J gene lost 9 bases, with 16 bases spanning the gap. The CDR3 runs 15 residues. The CDR3 region is CASSLGRGPSAEQFF. CDR3 coding DNA: TGCGCCAGCAGCTTGGGGCGCGGGCCAAGCGCTGAGCAGTTCTTC.

The count of this clone is one. The chain couples TRBV2 to TRBJ1-4; D gene ambiguous. In germline, CDR1 is SNHLY, CDR2 FYNNEI. With 7 bases removed from V and 5 bases from J, the gap between germline ends came to 17 bases. This CDR3 is built from 15 residues. The CDR3 bases are TGTGCCAGCAAGGGAACGGGAGCGGTGAATGAAAAACTGTTTTTT. It is translated as CASKGTGAVNEKLFF.

The genes are TRBV7-2 and TRBJ2-3; D ambiguous. CDR3 length: 13 residues. CDR1 and CDR2 from the germline V gene are SGHTA and FQGNSA. Deletions cut 4 bases from V and 9 bases from J, with 14 bases between. This CDR3 is CASSSALPSTQYF. In DNA form, the CDR3 reads TGTGCCAGCAGCTCCGCCCTACCTTCCACGCAGTATTTT. The full variable domain, its missing parts supplied by reference TRBV7-2 and TRBJ2-3, is GAGVSQSPSNKVTEKGKDVELRCDPISGHTALYWYRQSLGQGLEFLIYFQGNSAPDKSGLPSDRFSAERTGGSVSTLTIQRTQQEDSAVYLCASSSALPSTQYFGPGTRLTVL.

The V gene is TRBV2, the J gene TRBJ2-6; tentative D call: TRBD2 (5 bases). Trimming pared 6 bases from V and 3 bases from J, leaving 6 bases between. The CDR3 has 13 amino acids. CDR1 SNHLY and CDR2 FYNNEI come from the germline V gene. The chain's CDR3 is CASRGVGANVLTF. The CDR3 DNA is TGTGCCAGCAGGGGAGTTGGGGCCAACGTCCTGACTTTC.

The chain couples TRBV11-3 to TRBJ2-1, with D maybe TRBD2 (6 bases). Per the germline V gene, CDR1 is SGHNT and CDR2 is YENEEA. The CDR3 consists of 15 residues. Trimming took off 5 bases at V and 5 bases at J, with 16 bases between the two ends. The CDR3 sequence: CASSPGVTGHNEQFF. For the CDR3, the DNA is TGTGCCAGCAGCCCGGGAGTAACGGGGCACAATGAGCAGTTCTTC.

The chain carries TRBV4-1 and TRBJ1-2, with TRBD1 identical over 8 bases. The CDR3 length is 14 residues. Trimming removed 1 base from V and 6 bases from J; junction bases left unmatched: 4. Germline assignment: CDR1 MGHRA and CDR2 YSYEKL. The CDR3 nucleotides are TGCGCCAGCAGCCAAGTTGGACAGGGAGATGGCTACACCTTC. Protein product: CASSQVGQGDGYTF.